The T cell receptor (beta chain) described here comes from a study of identical twins. Study-wide points: Analyses based on zero insertions could be partly confounded by invariant MAIT and iNKT cells. Twin sharing of out-of-frame TCR alpha was underestimated by models in monozygotic pairs. Twins showed weaker excess sharing in their beta out-of-frame sequences.

Remarks on this clonotype: Its antigen is unknown.

TCRdb recomputed calls from the 5' RACE reads with MiXCR, one row per CDR3 protein. The sample lists around 490,000 distinct CDR3 sequences, roughly 15% seen once, with around 0.4% in the top ten. The V end was cut by 10 bases, the J end by 2 bases, with 19 bases between. The CDR3 runs 15 residues. Germline lookup yields CDR1 MNHEY and CDR2 SMNVEV (reference sequence). These data were also filed under a second study, of yellow fever vaccine responses in identical twins.

The material sequenced was CD4+ T cells sorted from blood. The TCR originated in a woman aged 18-30 years in good health. V and J are TRBV27 and TRBJ2-3; D is unresolved. This CDR3 reads CAILRPSGPTDTQYF. DNA for the CDR3: TGTGCCATTCTCCGGCCCAGTGGGCCCACAGATACGCAGTATTTT.